Following are 14 T cell receptor beta chains from one sample sequenced in a study of T cell repertoires in cytomegalovirus infection (dated by TCRdb to the late 2010s). The listed sequencing device is Illumina HiSeq 1500. Clones were called with MiXCR by TCRdb after fastp trimmed the public reads at Q25, and only in-frame beta chains were retained. Rows with a matching CDR3 protein are joined into one entry that keeps the most common DNA and genes. Within this sample are 700,000 to 900,000 distinct CDR3 sequences, with 25% to 35% of them counted one time only. The ten largest clones add up to around 13% of the sample. For these TCRs, the target antigens are not known. The sample's treatment or condition label is to be understood as: in vitro stimulation with specific CMV peptide epitopes to enrich CMV-specific T cells. The sequencing here drew on cultured CD8+ T cells from PBMCs, taken from culture after CMV antigen stimulation. The receptors shown here come from a human donor in good health (CMV status not recorded). Some clones in this sample may be carry-over from other donors' samples.

This clonotype was counted at least ten times. J is TRBJ2-1 and V is TRBV27; 7 nucleotides match TRBD1. CDR1 and CDR2 (germline): MNHEY, SMNVEV (reference sequence). The CDR3 spans 14 residues. Unmatched junction bases numbered 4, after V lost 6 bases and J lost 2 bases. Here the CDR3 DNA reads TGTGCCAGCAGCCCAGGACAGGCCTACAATGAGCAGTTCTTC. Its protein is CASSPGQAYNEQFF.

This clonotype was observed a handful of times. The chain combines TRBV27 with TRBJ2-5, with D possibly matching TRBD2 (5 bases). V was shortened by 6 bases and J by 3 bases, with 23 bases between the two germline ends. This CDR3 is built from 17 residues. CDR1 MNHEY and CDR2 SMNVEV come from the germline V gene (reference sequence). The CDR3 coding sequence is TGTGCCAGCAGAATTAGGGCTTCGGAACTGCGGGAAGAGACCCAGTACTTC. Its protein product is CASRIRASELREETQYF.

This clonotype was counted between two and nine times. The chain recombines TRBV4-3 with TRBJ2-1; D is unresolved. V was pared by 2 bases and J by 4 bases, with 15 bases between. Looked up from germline, CDR1 is LGHNA and CDR2 is YSLEER. The CDR3 consists of 16 residues. The CDR3 spells CASSQPPWVAYNEQFF. The CDR3 DNA is TGCGCCAGCAGCCAACCCCCCTGGGTGGCATACAATGAGCAGTTCTTC.

This clonotype has a count of ten or more. The chain uses TRBV7-6 and TRBJ2-3; 8 bases map to TRBD1. The CDR3 is made up of 18 amino acids. Germline values: CDR1 SGHVS, CDR2 FNYEAQ. The V segment lost 5 bases and the J segment 4 bases; nucleotides outside the gene matches: 17. CDR3 DNA sequence: TGTGCCAGCAGCCCTACGATGGGATGGACAGGGATTTCAGATACGCAGTATTTT. The encoded protein is CASSPTMGWTGISDTQYF. Full variable domain (remainder filled in from reference TRBV7-6 and TRBJ2-3): GAGVSQSPRYKVTKRGQDVALRCDPISGHVSLYWYRQALGQGPEFLTYFNYEAQQDKSGLPNDRFSAERPEGSISTLTIQRTEQRDSAMYRCASSPTMGWTGISDTQYFGPGTRLTVL.

The sample holds a few counts of this clonotype. The chain employs TRBV6-2 or TRBV6-3 and TRBJ1-2; a possible D gene is TRBD1 (5 bases). The V end lost 6 bases, the J end lost 12 bases, and 17 bases lay between the germline ends. The CDR3 totals 12 residues. Germline V gene lookup returns CDR1 MNHEY and CDR2 SVGEGT. For the CDR3, the DNA is TGTGCCAGCAGCTCAGGGCGCTGGGAGAACACCTTC. It codes for CASSSGRWENTF.

The rearrangement links TRBV7-9 to TRBJ2-1; a weak D match, TRBD1 (5 bases). The CDR3 contains 12 residues. The germline gives CDR1 SEHNR, CDR2 FQNEAQ (reference sequence). V lost 5 bases and J lost 9, with 11 bases in between. The DNA of the CDR3 is TGTGCCAGCAGCCCCAGGGCAGGTGAGCAGTTCTTC. It is translated as CASSPRAGEQFF.

The rearrangement uses TRBV10-3 and TRBJ2-7; D may match TRBD1 or TRBD2 (5 bases each). This CDR3 has 14 residues. The V gene's germline CDR1 is ENHRY and CDR2 SYGVKD. V lost 0 bases, J lost 3 bases, and 9 bases lay in between. CDR3 in amino acids: CAISESGTGYEQYF. As DNA, the CDR3 is TGTGCCATCAGTGAGTCGGGGACCGGCTACGAGCAGTACTTC.

This clonotype has just a few counts. The chain uses TRBV6-2 or TRBV6-3 and TRBJ2-7, with unresolved D. V gave up 0 bases and J gave up 7 bases, with 13 bases separating them. From germline, CDR1 is MNHEY and CDR2 SVGEGT. The CDR3 has 14 amino acids. CDR3 sequence (DNA): TGTGCCAGCAGTTACTCGATAACAGCCGGAGAGCAGTACGTC. Translated, it gives CASSYSITAGEQYV.

On this clonotype: This may stem from a read error, because a much larger clone lies one nucleotide away. The chain carries TRBV7-6 and TRBJ2-7, with D perhaps matching TRBD2 (5 bases). CDR1 is SGHVS and CDR2 is FNYEAQ in the germline V gene. The CDR3 length is 14 residues. The CDR3 reads CANSMGEEAYEQYF. CDR3 sequence (DNA): TGTGCCAACAGCATGGGAGAGGAGGCCTACGAGCAGTACTTC.

The sample holds a few counts of this clonotype. This CDR3 reads CATHRNPMDTQYF. Here the CDR3 DNA reads TGTGCCACCCACAGGAACCCAATGGATACGCAGTATTTT. The chain joins TRBV6-5 to TRBJ2-3; possible D gene TRBD1, 5 bases. The CDR3 loop spans 13 amino acids. Looked up from germline, CDR1 is MNHEY and CDR2 is SVGAGI. Trimming shortened V by 10 bases and J by 6 bases, and 17 bases separated the two germline ends.

J is TRBJ2-6 and V is TRBV13, with D perhaps TRBD2 (6 bases). Trimming shortened V by 1 base and J by 4 bases, and 23 bases separated the two germline ends. The CDR3 loop spans 20 amino acids. CDR1 and CDR2 (germline): PRHDT, FYEKMQ (reference sequence). The CDR3 sequence is CASSLASWDSGFAGANVLTF. The DNA for the CDR3 is TGTGCCAGCAGCTTAGCGTCTTGGGACTCGGGGTTTGCGGGGGCCAACGTCCTGACTTTC.

V gene TRBV7-9 combines with J gene TRBJ2-1; no definite D call. The germline gives CDR1 SEHNR, CDR2 FQNEAQ (reference sequence). V dropped 8 bases and J dropped 5 bases, with 13 bases sitting between them. The CDR3 contains 13 residues. The CDR3 region is CASLAGPHNEQFF. CDR3 DNA: TGTGCCAGCCTCGCCGGACCCCACAATGAGCAGTTCTTC.

J is TRBJ2-3 and V is TRBV27, with a tentative D call TRBD2 (6 bases). CDR1 is MNHEY, CDR2 SMNVEV, per germline (reference sequence). Trimming removed 5 bases from V and 2 bases from J, with 17 bases in between. This CDR3 region has 16 residues. The CDR3 region is CASSLLDGRYTDTQYF. The CDR3 DNA sequence: TGTGCCAGCAGTCTACTCGACGGGAGATACACAGATACGCAGTATTTT.

This clonotype has just a few counts. The chain couples TRBV4-3 to TRBJ2-1; D remains unclear. The germline gives CDR1 LGHNA, CDR2 YSLEER. CDR3 length: 15 amino acids. V was shortened by 4 bases and J by 5 bases, with 15 bases between the two germline ends. The CDR3 region is CASSLAVASNNEQFF. CDR3 sequence (DNA): TGCGCCAGCAGCCTTGCCGTGGCTAGTAACAATGAGCAGTTCTTC.